A single sample is the source of the 22 T cell receptor beta chains below, sequenced in a study of siplizumab effects on memory and regulatory T cells. Measured with immunoSEQ multiplex PCR; TCRdb has only the in-frame clones, and not every one. The sample consists of under 95,000 clones, 90% to 95% of them appearing once. Sequences were obtained from non-Treg CD4+ T cells sorted from blood. These TCRs come from a human donor in good health.

CDR3 region: CASKSERANTGELFF. CDR3 bases: TGTGCCAGCAAGTCGGAGAGAGCGAACACCGGGGAGCTGTTTTTT. The rearrangement links TRBV2 to TRBJ2-2; no clear D gene. Trimming shortened V by 7 bases and J by 0 bases, and 12 bases separated the two germline ends. The CDR3 spans 15 residues. CDR1 and CDR2 (germline): SNHLY, FYNNEI.

The rearrangement joins TRBV7-9 to TRBJ1-1; D unresolved. Trimming took off 1 base at V and 5 bases at J, with 8 bases between the two ends. The CDR3 length is 13 residues. The V gene's germline CDR1 is SEHNR and CDR2 FQNEAQ (reference sequence). This CDR3 reads CASSLGLGTEAFF. CDR3 bases: TGTGCCAGCAGCTTAGGTTTAGGGACTGAAGCTTTCTTT.

This chain joins TRBV5-1 and TRBJ1-6, with a tentative D call TRBD1 (6 bases). Between the trimmed V and J ends, which lost 4 bases and 5 bases, there was a span of 16 bases. The CDR3 contains 16 residues. Germline values: CDR1 SGHRS, CDR2 YFSETQ. CDR3 DNA: TGCGCCAGCAGCCTAGACCGGACAGCCAATAATTCACCCCTCCACTTT. It is translated as CASSLDRTANNSPLHF.

A single count supports this clone. The chain combines TRBV13 with TRBJ2-6; 9 positions match TRBD1. The CDR3 is 20 residues long. Looked up from germline, CDR1 is PRHDT and CDR2 is FYEKMQ (reference sequence). Germline trimming cut 0 bases from V and 1 base from J; bases unmatched to any gene: 10. CDR3 region: CASSLGLRKDRGSGANVLTF. As DNA, the CDR3 is TGTGCCAGCAGCTTAGGCCTTCGGAAGGACAGGGGTTCTGGGGCCAACGTCCTGACTTTC.

The rearrangement links TRBV6-5 to TRBJ2-7; no clear D gene. Germline-derived CDR1 and CDR2 are MNHEY and SVGAGI. The CDR3 has 15 amino acids. Trimming took off 0 bases at V and 7 bases at J, with 16 bases between the two ends. For the CDR3, the DNA is TGTGCCAGCAGTTACTCCGCCGGGTTTGTGGGGGAGCAGTACTTC. It codes for CASSYSAGFVGEQYF.

The chain has TRBV29-1 and TRBJ1-4; D remains ambiguous. The CDR3 is 13 amino acids. Germline CDR1 SQVTM, CDR2 ANQGSEA. The V gene lost 3 bases and the J gene lost 5 bases, with 10 bases spanning the gap. The CDR3 DNA reads TGCAGCGTTGAGGGAGGTTTAAATGAAAAACTGTTTTTT. Its protein is CSVEGGLNEKLFF.

The chain couples TRBV7-9 to TRBJ1-2; D gene unclear. V was trimmed by 2 bases and J by 6 bases, leaving 10 bases between them. The CDR3 is 13 amino acids. Germline V CDR1 and CDR2: SEHNR, FQNEAQ (reference sequence). The CDR3 here is CASSLSGQNGYTF. For the CDR3, the DNA is TGTGCCAGCAGCTTAAGCGGCCAGAATGGCTACACCTTC.

The chain couples TRBV18 to TRBJ1-1; D may be TRBD1 (6 bases). This CDR3 has 14 residues. CDR1 is KGHSH and CDR2 is LQKENI in the germline V gene. Between the trimmed V and J ends, which lost 4 bases and 3 bases, there was a span of 12 bases. In nucleotides, the CDR3 is TGTGCCAGCTCACTCGCGGGGGCGGACACTGAAGCTTTCTTT. Its translation: CASSLAGADTEAFF.

The chain couples TRBV7-9 to TRBJ2-7, with 12 bases identical to TRBD1. The germline V gene encodes CDR1 SEHNR and CDR2 FQNEAQ (reference sequence). The trim removed 2 bases at V and 7 bases at J, leaving 6 bases unmatched. The CDR3 runs 15 residues. The CDR3 region has the DNA TGTGCCAGCAGCTTAACCGGGACAGGGGGCTGGGAGCAGTACTTC. Translation: CASSLTGTGGWEQYF.

The CDR3 spells CASSLRLAGGYNEQFF. The CDR3 DNA sequence: TGTGCCAGCAGCTTGAGGCTAGCGGGGGGTTACAATGAGCAGTTCTTC. The V gene is TRBV5-8, the J gene TRBJ2-1, with 11 bases matching TRBD2. CDR1 SGHTS and CDR2 YDEGEE come from the germline V gene. The V and J ends lost 1 base and 4 bases, in that order; junction bases with no gene match: 4. The CDR3 has 16 amino acids. Full variable domain (remainder filled in from reference TRBV5-8 and TRBJ2-1): EAGVTQSPTHLIKTRGQQATLRCSPISGHTSVYWYQQALGLGLQFLLWYDEGEERNRGNFPPRFSGRQFPNYSSELNVNALELEDSALYLCASSLRLAGGYNEQFFGPGTRLTVL.

The rearrangement uses TRBV2 and TRBJ2-7; D might be TRBD1 (6 bases). CDR1 and CDR2 from the germline V gene are SNHLY and FYNNEI. The CDR3 sequence is 14 residues long. V dropped 8 bases and J dropped 1 base, with 15 bases sitting between them. The CDR3 nucleotides read TGTGCCAGCTCCAAAGACAGGCTTTCCTACGAGCAGTACTTC. Protein: CASSKDRLSYEQYF.

V is TRBV19 and J is TRBJ1-2; possible D gene TRBD1, 6 bases. The CDR3 has 15 amino acids. V lost 6 bases and J 6 bases, leaving 20 bases between the germline ends. In germline, CDR1 is LNHDA, CDR2 SQIVND (reference sequence). DNA of the CDR3: TGTGCCAGTAGACGTAACAGGGAGATAGCAAATGGCTACACCTTC. Residues: CASRRNREIANGYTF.

V usage is TRBV30 and J usage is TRBJ2-6; a weak D match, TRBD2 (6 bases). The CDR3 runs to 15 residues. Germline CDR1 GTSNPN, CDR2 SVGIG (reference sequence). V was trimmed by 0 bases and J by 0 bases, leaving 6 bases between them. The CDR3 bases are TGTGCCTGGAGTGTAGCGGGCTCTGGGGCCAACGTCCTGACTTTC. Translated, it gives CAWSVAGSGANVLTF.

This clone came up once. The rearrangement joins TRBV18 to TRBJ1-2; D is unclear. Germline V lookup: CDR1 KGHSH, CDR2 LQKENI. Trimming cost V 6 bases and J 8 bases, with 16 bases left between them. The CDR3 runs to 13 residues. The CDR3 reads CASSPESAWGYTF. The CDR3 bases are TGTGCCAGCTCTCCTGAGTCTGCCTGGGGCTACACCTTC. The entire variable domain, with the rest obtained from reference TRBV18 and TRBJ1-2, is as follows: NAGVMQNPRHLVRRRGQEARLRCSPMKGHSHVYWYRQLPEEGLKFMVYLQKENIIDESGMPKERFSAEFPKEGPSILRIQQVVRGDSAAYFCASSPESAWGYTFGSGTRLTVV.

V and J are TRBV6-1 and TRBJ2-5; TRBD2 is a possible D gene (6 bases). V was trimmed by 4 bases and J by 1 base, leaving 10 bases between them. CDR1 and CDR2 (germline): MNHNS, SASEGT. This CDR3 is 14 amino acids long. CDR3 nucleotide sequence: TGTGCCAGCAGTGCTAGCGTACGCCAAGAGACCCAGTACTTC. Its protein product is CASSASVRQETQYF.

The V gene is TRBV19, the J gene TRBJ2-2; 10 bases match TRBD2. CDR3 length: 15 amino acids. CDR1 and CDR2 from the germline V gene are LNHDA and SQIVND (reference sequence). With 7 bases clipped from V and 2 bases from J, the junction kept 4 bases outside the gene matches. This CDR3 reads CASNQLAGNTGELFF. The CDR3 region has the DNA TGTGCCAGTAATCAACTAGCGGGAAACACCGGGGAGCTGTTTTTT.

The chain carries TRBV7-2 and TRBJ1-2; D ambiguous. Trimming removed 1 base at V and 4 bases at J, with 10 bases between. Germline values: CDR1 SGHTA, CDR2 FQGNSA. The CDR3 spans 14 residues. The CDR3 reads CASSLGIRLYGYTF. In DNA, the CDR3 is TGTGCCAGCAGCTTAGGAATCAGGCTCTATGGCTACACCTTC. Supplemented by reference TRBV7-2 and TRBJ1-2, the full variable domain reads GAGVSQSPSNKVTEKGKDVELRCDPISGHTALYWYRQSLGQGLEFLIYFQGNSAPDKSGLPSDRFSAERTGGSVSTLTIQRTQQEDSAVYLCASSLGIRLYGYTFGSGTRLTVV.

This chain connects TRBV30 to TRBJ2-2; D remains ambiguous. Trimming cost V 0 bases and J 2 bases, with 7 bases left between them. The CDR3 contains 14 residues. Germline loops: CDR1 GTSNPN, CDR2 SVGIG (reference sequence). CDR3 sequence reads: CAWSVLGNTGELFF. The CDR3 bases are TGTGCCTGGAGTGTACTCGGAAACACCGGGGAGCTGTTTTTT.

The chain has TRBV18 and TRBJ2-2; D call uncertain. Germline CDR1 and CDR2: KGHSH and LQKENI. This CDR3 comprises 13 residues. V was clipped by 8 bases and J by 0 bases, with 7 bases between them. The CDR3 DNA reads as TGTGCCAGCACCACAGCGAACACCGGGGAGCTGTTTTTT. Translated: CASTTANTGELFF.

DNA for the CDR3: TGTGCCTGGAGTGTACGGGGGAGGGGCGGTCAGCCCCAGCATTTT. Protein product: CAWSVRGRGGQPQHF. V is TRBV30 and J is TRBJ1-5; possible D gene TRBD1, 5 bases. This CDR3 region has 15 residues. V lost 0 bases and J 6 bases, leaving 15 bases between the germline ends. CDR1 is GTSNPN, CDR2 SVGIG, per germline (reference sequence).

Only one count was recorded for this clone. The chain recombines TRBV7-6 with TRBJ2-3; 11 positions match TRBD2. The trim removed 2 bases at V and 2 bases at J, leaving 3 bases unmatched. The CDR3 covers 16 residues. CDR1 and CDR2 from the germline V gene are SGHVS and FNYEAQ. The CDR3 reads CASSLLAGGTTDTQYF. The CDR3 DNA is TGTGCCAGCAGCTTATTAGCGGGAGGGACCACAGATACGCAGTATTTT.

V and J are TRBV5-1 and TRBJ1-1; no firm D call. V was trimmed by 0 bases and J by 1 base, leaving 10 bases between them. The germline CDR1 and CDR2 sequences are SGHRS and YFSETQ. This CDR3 region has 15 residues. The CDR3 coding sequence is TGCGCCAGCAGCTTGGTCCGCCTGGGGAACACTGAAGCTTTCTTT. It specifies CASSLVRLGNTEAFF.